The 32 T cell receptor beta chains in this list originate from one sample, sequenced in a study of shared clonotypes between healthy human individuals. The naive CD8 subset, CD45RO-negative cells positively selected for CCR7, excluded terminally differentiated effector memory CD45RA+ cells. Profiling relied on immunoSEQ multiplex PCR, and the TCRdb table lists in-frame clones only, not all of them. The data hold hundreds of thousands of clones, with approximately 96% observed a single time. Specimen: naive CD8+ T cells sorted from blood. These receptor sequences come from a woman aged 30 to 39 in good health.

The chain couples TRBV19 to TRBJ2-7; 9 bases line up with TRBD2. Looked up from germline, CDR1 is LNHDA and CDR2 is SQIVND (reference sequence). The length of the CDR3 is 12 residues. V lost 4 bases and J lost 11; bases outside the gene matches: 6. The CDR3: CASSTDSSGKYF. The DNA of the CDR3 is TGTGCCAGTAGTACCGACTCTAGCGGGAAGTACTTC.

This chain links TRBV27 with TRBJ2-3; unclear D gene. Between the trimmed V and J ends, which lost 9 bases and 6 bases, there was a span of 10 bases. Germline CDR1 and CDR2: MNHEY and SMNVEV (reference sequence). This CDR3 is built from 11 residues. The CDR3 is CASYGLDTQYF. CDR3 in DNA: TGTGCCAGTTACGGCCTGGATACGCAGTATTTT.

V is TRBV7-6 and J is TRBJ2-1; 14 nucleotides agree with TRBD2. Germline loops: CDR1 SGHVS, CDR2 FNYEAQ. This CDR3 has 17 residues. V shed 5 bases, J shed 10 bases, and the junction held 13 bases outside the gene matches. The CDR3 protein is CASSPGTSGRGDREQFF. The CDR3 region has the DNA TGTGCCAGCAGCCCCGGGACTAGCGGGAGAGGGGATAGGGAGCAGTTCTTC. Full variable domain (outside the CDR3, taken from reference TRBV7-6 and TRBJ2-1): GAGVSQSPRYKVTKRGQDVALRCDPISGHVSLYWYRQALGQGPEFLTYFNYEAQQDKSGLPNDRFSAERPEGSISTLTIQRTEQRDSAMYRCASSPGTSGRGDREQFFGPGTRLTVL.

The chain is built from TRBV9 and TRBJ2-7; 14 nucleotides align to TRBD2. Germline V gene lookup returns CDR1 SGDLS and CDR2 YYNGEE. The CDR3 length is 16 residues. V lost 4 bases to trimming and J lost 1 base; unmatched junction nucleotides: 4. DNA of the CDR3: TGTGCCAGCAGCAGTGGGACTAGCGGGAGTTCCTACGAGCAGTACTTC. Amino acid sequence: CASSSGTSGSSYEQYF.

This chain links TRBV5-1 with TRBJ2-3, with 9 bases matching TRBD2. Germline V CDR1 and CDR2: SGHRS, YFSETQ. The trim removed 4 bases at V and 2 bases at J, leaving 8 bases unmatched. This CDR3 is 16 amino acids long. CDR3 DNA: TGCGCCAGCAGCGACAAACTAGCGGGCCTCACAGATACGCAGTATTTT. Its translation: CASSDKLAGLTDTQYF.

The chain links TRBV13 to TRBJ2-5, with a possible D match to TRBD1 (6 bases). Germline assignment: CDR1 PRHDT and CDR2 FYEKMQ (reference sequence). Trimming removed 2 bases at V and 1 base at J, with 17 bases between. The length of the CDR3 is 17 residues. CDR3 in amino acids: CASSLRWGLRVQETQYF. The CDR3 DNA is TGTGCCAGCAGCTTACGTTGGGGGCTCAGGGTCCAAGAGACCCAGTACTTC. The full variable domain, with the rest looked up from reference TRBV13 and TRBJ2-5, is AAGVIQSPRHLIKEKRETATLKCYPIPRHDTVYWYQQGPGQDPQFLISFYEKMQSDKGSIPDRFSAQQFSDYHSELNMSSLELGDSALYFCASSLRWGLRVQETQYFGPGTRLLVL.

The CDR3 is CASSVGGLTEQYF. The CDR3, as DNA: TGTGCCAGCAGCGTAGGTGGACTGACGGAGCAGTACTTC. This chain links TRBV9 with TRBJ2-7, with D perhaps matching TRBD2 (5 bases). The CDR3 contains 13 residues. Germline CDR1 SGDLS, CDR2 YYNGEE. V was shortened by 0 bases and J by 7 bases, with 11 bases between the two germline ends.

The chain couples TRBV2 to TRBJ1-5; weak D call: TRBD1 (5 bases). Trimming took 1 base from V and 4 from J, leaving 11 bases between them. The CDR3 contains 15 residues. The germline V gene encodes CDR1 SNHLY and CDR2 FYNNEI. This chain's CDR3 is CASSEEPGPNQPQHF. The CDR3 coding sequence is TGTGCCAGCAGTGAAGAGCCAGGGCCTAATCAGCCCCAGCATTTT.

This rearrangement joins TRBV13 to TRBJ2-3; possible D gene TRBD2, 6 bases. V gave up 5 bases and J gave up 1 base, with 16 bases separating them. CDR3 length: 16 residues. The germline V gene has CDR1 PRHDT and CDR2 FYEKMQ (reference sequence). This CDR3 is CASSRTREVGTDTQYF. The CDR3 DNA sequence: TGTGCCAGCAGCCGAACAAGGGAGGTCGGCACAGATACGCAGTATTTT.

The rearrangement joins TRBV19 to TRBJ2-7; 9 bases fit TRBD1. The germline V gene encodes CDR1 LNHDA and CDR2 SQIVND (reference sequence). V lost 5 bases, J lost 6 bases, and 5 bases stayed unmatched. The CDR3 consists of 13 residues. This CDR3 is CASSPGQGGEQYF. The CDR3 DNA is TGTGCCAGTAGTCCGGGACAGGGCGGCGAGCAGTACTTC.

For the CDR3, the DNA is TGTGCCAGCAGTTCGAAGGAGCTTGAGCAGTTCTTC. Protein sequence: CASSSKELEQFF. The chain uses TRBV5-4 and TRBJ2-1; the D is unclear. Germline lookup yields CDR1 SGHNT and CDR2 YYREEE (reference sequence). The V and J ends lost 5 bases and 9 bases respectively, with 12 bases between them. The CDR3 has 12 amino acids.

V usage is TRBV9 and J usage is TRBJ1-2, with D possibly being TRBD1 (6 bases). Germline loops: CDR1 SGDLS, CDR2 YYNGEE. Deletions cut 2 bases from V and 5 bases from J, with 16 bases between. The CDR3 has 15 residues. DNA for the CDR3: TGTGCCAGCAGCGTTTCTGAGCGAGGGGGGTATGGCTACACCTTC. It encodes CASSVSERGGYGYTF.

The chain has TRBV5-6 and TRBJ2-1, with 8 bases that match TRBD2. Germline V gene data show CDR1 as SGHDT and CDR2 as YYEEEE. The CDR3 spans 17 residues. The junction had 12 bases not matched to a gene; V was cut back by 0 bases and J by 7 bases. Here the CDR3 reads CASSLALAGRNGNEQFF. The CDR3 DNA reads TGTGCCAGCAGCTTGGCCTTAGCGGGAAGGAATGGTAATGAGCAGTTCTTC.

This clone was counted a single time. The chain joins TRBV6-1 to TRBJ2-2; D unclear. Germline CDR1 MNHNS, CDR2 SASEGT. This CDR3 spans 11 amino acids. The germline V and J ends were trimmed by 9 bases and 5 bases, with 7 bases remaining between them. CDR3 loop: CASITTGELFF. The CDR3 region has the DNA TGTGCCAGTATAACGACCGGGGAGCTGTTTTTT.

V usage is TRBV27 and J usage is TRBJ2-7, with D possibly TRBD1 on 6 matching bases. V lost 4 bases to trimming and J lost 2 bases, with 9 bases between them. The CDR3 extends over 13 amino acids. Germline lookup yields CDR1 MNHEY and CDR2 SMNVEV (reference sequence). For the CDR3, the DNA is TGTGCCAGCAGTTGGGCAGGGGCCTACGAGCAGTACTTC. Translation: CASSWAGAYEQYF.

The CDR3 DNA sequence: TGCGCCAGCAGCTTGGAGGCTAGCCCGAGCTCCTACAATGAGCAGTTCTTC. The encoded protein is CASSLEASPSSYNEQFF. The rearrangement joins TRBV5-1 to TRBJ2-1, with D possibly TRBD2 on 5 matching bases. The CDR3 is 17 amino acids. V was clipped by 0 bases and J by 0 bases, with 13 bases between them. Germline V gene sequence: CDR1 SGHRS, CDR2 YFSETQ.

The chain combines TRBV13 with TRBJ2-1, with 9 bases aligning to TRBD2. After removal of 4 bases from V and 8 bases from J, the junction contained 6 bases not matched to a gene. The CDR3 spans 14 residues. Germline V gene lookup returns CDR1 PRHDT and CDR2 FYEKMQ (reference sequence). The CDR3 DNA is TGTGCCAGCAGCTCGGGACTAGCCTTGGATGAGCAGTTCTTC. Protein sequence: CASSSGLALDEQFF.

This chain uses TRBV28 with TRBJ2-2; a weak D match, TRBD1 (6 bases). V lost 0 bases and J lost 8, with 13 bases in between. The V gene's germline CDR1 is MDHEN and CDR2 SYDVKM. This CDR3 has 15 residues. This CDR3 reads CASSLWGNREGELFF. The CDR3, as DNA: TGTGCCAGCAGTTTATGGGGAAACAGGGAGGGGGAGCTGTTTTTT.

About this clone itself: Other nucleotide sequences in the sample specify the same CDR3. CDR3 protein: CASSLQGASYEQYF. The DNA for the CDR3 is TGTGCCAGCAGTTTGCAGGGGGCGTCCTACGAGCAGTACTTC. The chain is built from TRBV27 and TRBJ2-7; 8 nucleotides agree with TRBD1. The CDR3 runs 14 residues. Germline V gives CDR1 MNHEY, CDR2 SMNVEV (reference sequence). V was pared by 3 bases and J by 1 base, with 2 bases of the junction left unmatched.

This chain joins TRBV7-9 and TRBJ2-7, with 8 positions matching TRBD2. With 7 bases clipped from V and 6 bases from J, the junction kept 11 bases outside the gene matches. CDR1 SEHNR and CDR2 FQNEAQ come from the germline V gene (reference sequence). CDR3 size: 14 residues. The CDR3 bases are TGTGCCAGCATCGAACCGGGACTAGTAGGCGAGCAGTACTTC. It is translated as CASIEPGLVGEQYF.

The chain couples TRBV5-6 to TRBJ2-7; no firm D call. The CDR3 is 15 residues long. CDR1 is SGHDT and CDR2 is YYEEEE in the germline V gene. Trimming took 0 bases from V and 0 from J, leaving 10 bases between them. The CDR3 DNA sequence: TGTGCCAGCAGCTTGGGTCTCTTTAGCTCCTACGAGCAGTACTTC. This gives the protein CASSLGLFSSYEQYF.

The V gene is TRBV9, the J gene TRBJ2-1; D possibly uses TRBD1 or TRBD2 (5 bases each). With 2 bases removed from V and 9 bases from J, the gap between germline ends came to 18 bases. Germline lookup yields CDR1 SGDLS and CDR2 YYNGEE. This CDR3 contains 15 residues. The CDR3 sequence: CASSVWDLGGSEQFF. The CDR3 DNA sequence: TGTGCCAGCAGCGTTTGGGACCTGGGTGGGTCTGAGCAGTTCTTC.

The rearrangement links TRBV25-1 to TRBJ1-5, with D perhaps TRBD1 (5 bases). Trimming left V 1 base short and J 10 bases short, with 14 bases between. The germline gives CDR1 MGHDK, CDR2 SYGVNS. The length of the CDR3 is 14 residues. As DNA, the CDR3 is TGTGCCAGCAGTGAATTGAATAGAGGGGAACCCCAGCATTTT. It specifies CASSELNRGEPQHF. The whole variable domain, filled in from reference TRBV25-1 and TRBJ1-5, reads EADIYQTPRYLVIGTGKKITLECSQTMGHDKMYWYQQDPGMELHLIHYSYGVNSTEKGDLSSESTVSRIRTEHFPLTLESARPSHTSQYLCASSELNRGEPQHFGDGTRLSIL.

The rearrangement joins TRBV27 to TRBJ2-1; 10 nucleotides match TRBD1. Trimming at V came to 2 bases and at J to 4 bases, leaving 14 bases not matched to a gene. The CDR3 consists of 19 residues. The V gene's germline CDR1 is MNHEY and CDR2 SMNVEV (reference sequence). This CDR3 reads CASSLLYLGSGQGYNEQFF. Here the CDR3 DNA reads TGTGCCAGCAGTTTACTTTACTTGGGCTCGGGACAGGGGTACAATGAGCAGTTCTTC.

The chain carries TRBV27 and TRBJ2-1, with D possibly being TRBD1 (6 bases). Per the germline V gene, CDR1 is MNHEY and CDR2 is SMNVEV (reference sequence). The CDR3 extends over 12 amino acids. The germline V and J ends were trimmed by 7 bases and 7 bases, with 11 bases remaining between them. This CDR3 is CASNQQGNEQFF. For the CDR3, the DNA is TGTGCCAGCAACCAACAGGGAAATGAGCAGTTCTTC.

The rearrangement uses TRBV28 and TRBJ1-2; the match to TRBD1 covers 9 bases. Trimming cost V 5 bases and J 11 bases; bases outside gene matches: 12. The germline V gene has CDR1 MDHEN and CDR2 SYDVKM. CDR3 length equals 14 residues. As DNA, the CDR3 is TGTGCCAGCAGTAAGCTTCGGGGAGGACAGGGGTACACCTTC. This gives the protein CASSKLRGGQGYTF.

The rearrangement links TRBV6-6 to TRBJ2-1; D ambiguous. V lost 7 bases to trimming and J lost 0 bases, with 10 bases between them. The CDR3 runs 14 residues. From germline, CDR1 is MNHNY and CDR2 SVGAGI (reference sequence). The CDR3 DNA reads TGTGCCAGCAATCCAACATTCTCCTACAATGAGCAGTTCTTC. Its translation is CASNPTFSYNEQFF.

The chain joins TRBV30 to TRBJ2-2; D is perhaps TRBD1 (5 bases). The length of the CDR3 is 16 residues. Germline V gene sequence: CDR1 GTSNPN, CDR2 SVGIG (reference sequence). With 1 base removed from V and 2 bases from J, the gap between germline ends came to 14 bases. The CDR3 DNA is TGTGCCTGGAGTGATGTACGTTGGGGCAACACCGGGGAGCTGTTTTTT. It translates to CAWSDVRWGNTGELFF.

A remark on this clone: The junction and the germline gene differ at one end; a read error may be behind it. This rearrangement joins TRBV6-5 to TRBJ1-1; the match to TRBD1 covers 9 bases. Germline V gene lookup returns CDR1 MNHEY and CDR2 SVGAGI. The CDR3 covers 15 residues. The CDR3 nucleotides are TGTGCCAGCAGCTACTACAGGGGGCGGTTTACTGAAGCTTTCTTT. Translation gives CASSYYRGRFTEAFF.

The V call is TRBV27, the J call TRBJ1-1; D is uncertain. Per germline, CDR1 MNHEY and CDR2 SMNVEV (reference sequence). There are 12 residues in the CDR3. V gave up 10 bases and J gave up 1 base, with 10 bases separating them. CDR3 in amino acids: CATRAANTEAFF. CDR3 DNA: TGTGCCACAAGGGCGGCGAACACTGAAGCTTTCTTT.

V gene TRBV28 combines with J gene TRBJ1-3; 10 bases match TRBD1. The CDR3 loop spans 14 amino acids. The J segment lost 7 bases and the V segment lost 3 bases, leaving 3 bases of the junction unmatched. Germline CDR1 and CDR2: MDHEN and SYDVKM. CDR3 DNA sequence: TGTGCCAGCAGTTTCGGGACAGGGGCGAACACCATATATTTT. Translation gives CASSFGTGANTIYF.

V and J are TRBV15 and TRBJ1-1; D call uncertain. V was cut by 11 bases and J by 1 base, with 14 bases left in between. The CDR3 is 13 residues long. CDR1 LNHNV and CDR2 YYDKDF come from the germline V gene (reference sequence). CDR3 in DNA: TGTGCCGCACAGTATGTCGGGAACACTGAAGCTTTCTTT. This gives the protein CAAQYVGNTEAFF.